A selection of T cell receptor beta chains follows, all from one sample in a study of CD8 T cells in Susac syndrome. MiXCR was run by TCRdb on the immunoSEQ multiplex PCR reads, yielding one entry per CDR3 protein. The sample holds 200,000 or so distinct CDR3 sequences; about 95% are singletons and the top ten take roughly 0.088%. Sequenced material: CD4+ T cells from PBMCs. The receptors shown here come from a human donor with multiple sclerosis. Both conserved end residues are part of each CDR3. The order of the fields is J gene, clone size, V gene, D gene, CDR3 length, CDR3 protein, CDR3 DNA. D genes are given only for firm matches. Size is omitted from some rows. Given values are once, few, many or a class for expanded clones.

J gene: TRBJ2-2
clone size: once
V gene: TRBV3-1
D gene: TRBD1
CDR3 length: 16
CDR3 protein: CASSQDPTGLGGELFF
CDR3 DNA: TGTGCCAGCAGCCAAGATCCGACAGGGCTGGGCGGGGAGCTGTTTTTT

J gene: TRBJ2-7
clone size: NA
V gene: TRBV9
D gene: TRBD1
CDR3 length: 15
CDR3 protein: CASSVEGQGAPRQYF
CDR3 DNA: TGTGCCAGCAGCGTAGAGGGACAGGGGGCCCCTCGGCAGTACTTC

J gene: TRBJ1-6
clone size: NA
V gene: TRBV27
D gene: NA
CDR3 length: 16
CDR3 protein: CASRTPGRRGVSPLHF
CDR3 DNA: TGTGCCAGCAGGACCCCAGGGCGCCGCGGTGTTTCACCCCTCCACTTT

J gene: TRBJ2-6
clone size: NA
V gene: TRBV5-4
D gene: NA
CDR3 length: 18
CDR3 protein: CASSWGLIGLSGANVLTF
CDR3 DNA: TGTGCCAGCAGCTGGGGACTGATTGGCCTCTCTGGGGCCAACGTCCTGACTTTC

J gene: TRBJ2-4
clone size: NA
V gene: TRBV5-1
D gene: NA
CDR3 length: 15
CDR3 protein: CASSLAILGSDIQYF
CDR3 DNA: TGCGCCAGCAGCTTGGCCATACTCGGGAGTGACATTCAGTACTTC

J gene: TRBJ1-5
clone size: NA
V gene: TRBV5-1
D gene: NA
CDR3 length: 16
CDR3 protein: CASSLAGLGGNQPQHF
CDR3 DNA: TGCGCCAGCAGCTTGGCAGGATTGGGCGGCAATCAGCCCCAGCATTTT

J gene: TRBJ2-6
clone size: few
V gene: TRBV6-1
D gene: NA
CDR3 length: 15
CDR3 protein: CASTLPTSGANVLTF
CDR3 DNA: TGTGCCAGCACCTTACCAACCTCTGGGGCCAACGTCCTGACTTTC

J gene: TRBJ2-3
clone size: NA
V gene: TRBV5-1
D gene: NA
CDR3 length: 12
CDR3 protein: CASSRLQDTQYF
CDR3 DNA: TGCGCCAGCAGCCGCCTCCAAGATACGCAGTATTTT

J gene: TRBJ2-7
clone size: NA
V gene: TRBV7-9
D gene: NA
CDR3 length: 14
CDR3 protein: CASSPLDGPYEQYF
CDR3 DNA: TGTGCCAGCAGCCCCCTGGACGGACCCTACGAGCAGTACTTC

J gene: TRBJ1-5
clone size: NA
V gene: TRBV30
D gene: NA
CDR3 length: 12
CDR3 protein: CAWSTGEANRHF
CDR3 DNA: TGTGCCTGGTCGACCGGGGAGGCCAATAGGCATTTT

J gene: TRBJ2-1
clone size: once
V gene: TRBV7-3
D gene: NA
CDR3 length: 14
CDR3 protein: CARLGWRKYNEQFF
CDR3 DNA: TGTGCCAGATTAGGGTGGCGGAAGTACAATGAGCAGTTCTTC

J gene: TRBJ2-7
clone size: NA
V gene: TRBV5-1
D gene: TRBD2
CDR3 length: 15
CDR3 protein: CASSFLSGNLYEQYF
CDR3 DNA: TGCGCCAGCAGCTTCCTGAGCGGGAATCTATACGAGCAGTACTTC

J gene: TRBJ1-1
clone size: NA
V gene: TRBV7-9
D gene: NA
CDR3 length: 16
CDR3 protein: CASIKRSAAVDTEAFF
CDR3 DNA: TGTGCCAGCATCAAAAGATCGGCGGCGGTTGACACTGAAGCTTTCTTT

J gene: TRBJ1-4
clone size: NA
V gene: TRBV5-1
D gene: TRBD1
CDR3 length: 16
CDR3 protein: CASSRTGLATNEKLFF
CDR3 DNA: TGCGCCAGCAGCCGGACAGGGCTTGCAACTAATGAAAAACTGTTTTTT

J gene: TRBJ1-6
clone size: NA
V gene: TRBV11-2
D gene: NA
CDR3 length: 13
CDR3 protein: CASSLGWASPLHF
CDR3 DNA: TGTGCCAGCAGCTTAGGTTGGGCTTCACCCCTCCACTTT

J gene: TRBJ2-7
clone size: once
V gene: TRBV27
D gene: NA
CDR3 length: 15
CDR3 protein: CASSLRGQSSYEQYF
CDR3 DNA: TGTGCCAGCAGTTTGCGCGGACAAAGCTCCTACGAGCAGTACTTC

J gene: TRBJ2-1
clone size: NA
V gene: TRBV9
D gene: NA
CDR3 length: 15
CDR3 protein: CASSVRARSYNEQFF
CDR3 DNA: TGTGCCAGCAGCGTGCGCGCCCGCTCCTACAATGAGCAGTTCTTC

J gene: TRBJ2-1
clone size: NA
V gene: TRBV12-5
D gene: NA
CDR3 length: 14
CDR3 protein: CASVPASSYNEQFF
CDR3 DNA: TGTGCTAGTGTACCAGCGAGCTCCTACAATGAGCAGTTCTTC

J gene: TRBJ1-6
clone size: NA
V gene: TRBV9
D gene: NA
CDR3 length: 15
CDR3 protein: CASSQTTGYNSPLHF
CDR3 DNA: TGTGCCAGCAGCCAAACGACAGGATATAATTCACCCCTCCACTTT

J gene: TRBJ1-1
clone size: NA
V gene: TRBV7-9
D gene: TRBD1
CDR3 length: 14
CDR3 protein: CASSLGTGGREAFF
CDR3 DNA: TGTGCCAGCAGCCTCGGGACAGGGGGTCGGGAAGCTTTCTTT

J gene: TRBJ1-5
clone size: NA
V gene: TRBV19
D gene: NA
CDR3 length: 12
CDR3 protein: CASRTANQPQHF
CDR3 DNA: TGTGCCAGTCGGACAGCTAATCAGCCCCAGCATTTT

J gene: TRBJ1-5
clone size: NA
V gene: TRBV6-5
D gene: TRBD1
CDR3 length: 17
CDR3 protein: CASSYSDPRDRNQPQHF
CDR3 DNA: TGTGCCAGCAGTTACTCAGACCCCCGGGACAGGAATCAGCCCCAGCATTTT

J gene: TRBJ2-3
clone size: NA
V gene: TRBV10-3
D gene: NA
CDR3 length: 15
CDR3 protein: CAISDMSGGTDTQYF
CDR3 DNA: TGTGCCATCAGTGATATGTCTGGCGGCACAGATACGCAGTATTTT

J gene: TRBJ2-3
clone size: NA
V gene: TRBV3-1
D gene: NA
CDR3 length: 15
CDR3 protein: CASSQRGVNTDTQYF
CDR3 DNA: TGTGCCAGCAGCCAGAGAGGAGTAAACACAGATACGCAGTATTTT

J gene: TRBJ1-2
clone size: NA
V gene: TRBV7-9
D gene: NA
CDR3 length: 12
CDR3 protein: CAATQGLYGYTF
CDR3 DNA: TGTGCCGCAACCCAGGGCCTCTATGGCTACACCTTC

J gene: TRBJ1-2
clone size: NA
V gene: TRBV4-2
D gene: NA
CDR3 length: 15
CDR3 protein: CASSQDGTANYGYTF
CDR3 DNA: TGTGCCAGCAGCCAAGATGGTACAGCTAACTATGGCTACACCTTC

J gene: TRBJ1-1
clone size: NA
V gene: TRBV18
D gene: NA
CDR3 length: 15
CDR3 protein: CASSRQQGLDTEAFF
CDR3 DNA: TGTGCCAGCTCACGACAACAGGGATTGGACACTGAAGCTTTCTTT

J gene: TRBJ1-1
clone size: NA
V gene: TRBV30
D gene: NA
CDR3 length: 12
CDR3 protein: CAWRTWTTEAFF
CDR3 DNA: TGTGCCTGGAGGACATGGACCACTGAAGCTTTCTTT

J gene: TRBJ2-1
clone size: NA
V gene: TRBV4-1
D gene: NA
CDR3 length: 14
CDR3 protein: CASSQPPAGDEQFF
CDR3 DNA: TGCGCCAGCAGCCAACCCCCAGCTGGTGATGAGCAGTTCTTC

J gene: TRBJ1-2
clone size: NA
V gene: TRBV3-1
D gene: NA
CDR3 length: 12
CDR3 protein: CASSQQVGGYTF
CDR3 DNA: TGTGCCAGCAGCCAACAGGTGGGGGGCTACACCTTC

J gene: TRBJ2-1
clone size: NA
V gene: TRBV5-1
D gene: NA
CDR3 length: 17
CDR3 protein: CASSADAGAGPYNEQFF
CDR3 DNA: TGCGCCAGCAGCGCAGATGCGGGGGCGGGTCCCTACAATGAGCAGTTCTTC

J gene: TRBJ2-4
clone size: NA
V gene: TRBV20-1
D gene: NA
CDR3 length: 11
CDR3 protein: CSASNPGSQYF
CDR3 DNA: TGCAGTGCTTCAAATCCAGGTTCTCAGTACTTC

J gene: TRBJ2-3
clone size: NA
V gene: TRBV30
D gene: TRBD2
CDR3 length: 16
CDR3 protein: CAWSVRSGGAVDTQYF
CDR3 DNA: TGTGCCTGGAGTGTACGCAGCGGGGGGGCCGTAGATACGCAGTATTTT

J gene: TRBJ2-3
clone size: NA
V gene: TRBV27
D gene: NA
CDR3 length: 14
CDR3 protein: CASSPRAPPRTQYF
CDR3 DNA: TGTGCCAGCAGTCCCCGGGCCCCCCCTAGGACGCAGTATTTT

J gene: TRBJ2-3
clone size: once
V gene: TRBV20-1
D gene: NA
CDR3 length: 14
CDR3 protein: CSARWAGGADTQYF
CDR3 DNA: TGCAGTGCTAGATGGGCAGGGGGGGCAGATACGCAGTATTTT

J gene: TRBJ1-5
clone size: NA
V gene: TRBV30
D gene: NA
CDR3 length: 16
CDR3 protein: CAWSPLTGYSNQPQHF
CDR3 DNA: TGTGCCTGGAGTCCCTTAACAGGGTATAGCAATCAGCCCCAGCATTTT

J gene: TRBJ2-1
clone size: NA
V gene: TRBV7-8
D gene: TRBD2
CDR3 length: 15
CDR3 protein: CASSMRVAGHNEQFF
CDR3 DNA: TGTGCCAGCAGCATGAGGGTAGCGGGACACAATGAGCAGTTCTTC